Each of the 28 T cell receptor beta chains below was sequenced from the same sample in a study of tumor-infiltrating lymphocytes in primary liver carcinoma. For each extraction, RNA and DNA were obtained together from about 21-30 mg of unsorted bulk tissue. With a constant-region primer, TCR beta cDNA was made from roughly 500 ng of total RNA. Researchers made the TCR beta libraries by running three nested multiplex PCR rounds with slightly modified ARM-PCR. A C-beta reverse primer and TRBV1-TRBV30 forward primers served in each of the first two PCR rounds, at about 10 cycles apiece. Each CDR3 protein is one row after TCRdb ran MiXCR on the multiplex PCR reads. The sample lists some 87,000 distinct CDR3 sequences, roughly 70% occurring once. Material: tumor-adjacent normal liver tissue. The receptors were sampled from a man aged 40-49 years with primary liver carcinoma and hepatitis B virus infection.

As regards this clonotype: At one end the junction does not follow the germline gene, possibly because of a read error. The CDR3 DNA sequence: TGTGCCAGCGGCTTTAACAGCAGGGAGCTGTTTTTT. Translating it yields CASGFNSRELFF. The chain carries TRBV7-9 and TRBJ2-2; D gene uncertain. Germline lookup yields CDR1 SEHNR and CDR2 FQNEAQ (reference sequence). The CDR3 consists of 12 residues. The whole variable domain, filled in from reference TRBV7-9 and TRBJ2-2, reads DTGVSQNPRHKITKRGQNVTFRCDPISEHNRLYWYRQTLGQGPEFLTYFQNEAQLEKSRLLSDRFSAERPKGSFSTLEIQRTEQGDSAMYLCASGFNSRELFFGEGSRLTVL.

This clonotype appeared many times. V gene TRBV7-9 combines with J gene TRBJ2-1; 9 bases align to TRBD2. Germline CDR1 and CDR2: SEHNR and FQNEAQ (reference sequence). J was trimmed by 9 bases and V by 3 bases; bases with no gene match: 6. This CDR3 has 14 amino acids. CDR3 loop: CASSFAGGPSEQFF. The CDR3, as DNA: TGTGCCAGCAGCTTTGCGGGAGGGCCAAGTGAGCAGTTCTTC.

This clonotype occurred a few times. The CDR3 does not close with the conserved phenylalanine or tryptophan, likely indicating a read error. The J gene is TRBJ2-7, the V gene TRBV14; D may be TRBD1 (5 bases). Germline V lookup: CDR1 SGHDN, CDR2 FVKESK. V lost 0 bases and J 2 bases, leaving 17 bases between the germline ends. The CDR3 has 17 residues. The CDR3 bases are TGTGCCAGCAGCCAAGATGTTCTAGGGGCAGTTCCCTACGAGCAGTACTTA. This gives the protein CASSQDVLGAVPYEQYL.

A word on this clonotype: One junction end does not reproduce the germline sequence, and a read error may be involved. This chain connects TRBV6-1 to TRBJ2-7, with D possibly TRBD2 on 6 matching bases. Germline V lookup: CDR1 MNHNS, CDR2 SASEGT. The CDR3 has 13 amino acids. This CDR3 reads CASSLSLANEQCF. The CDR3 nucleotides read TGTGCCAGCAGCCTGAGTCTAGCGAACGAGCAGTGCTTC.

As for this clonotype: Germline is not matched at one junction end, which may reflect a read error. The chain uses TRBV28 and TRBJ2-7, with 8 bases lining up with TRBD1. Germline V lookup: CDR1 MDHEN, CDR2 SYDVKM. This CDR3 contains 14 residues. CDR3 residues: CACTKGAGGHEQCF. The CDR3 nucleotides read TGTGCCTGCACCAAGGGGGCAGGGGGCCACGAGCAGTGCTTC. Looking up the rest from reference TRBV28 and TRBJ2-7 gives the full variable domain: DVKVTQSSRYLVKRTGEKVFLECVQDMDHENMFWYRQDPGLGLRLIYFSYDVKMKEKGDIPEGYSVSREKKERFSLILESASTNQTSMYLCACTKGAGGHEQCFGPGTRLTVT.

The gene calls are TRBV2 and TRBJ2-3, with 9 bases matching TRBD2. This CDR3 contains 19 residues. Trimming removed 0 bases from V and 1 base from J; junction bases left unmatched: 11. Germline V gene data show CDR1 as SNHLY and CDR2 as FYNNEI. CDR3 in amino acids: CASSEAFPVAGEGTDTQYF. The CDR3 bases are TGTGCCAGCAGTGAAGCGTTCCCAGTAGCGGGAGAAGGCACAGATACGCAGTATTTT. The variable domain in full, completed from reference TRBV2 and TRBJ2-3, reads EPEVTQTPSHQVTQMGQEVILRCVPISNHLYFYWYRQILGQKVEFLVSFYNNEISEKSEIFDDQFSVERPDGSNFTLKIRSTKLEDSAMYFCASSEAFPVAGEGTDTQYFGPGTRLTVL.

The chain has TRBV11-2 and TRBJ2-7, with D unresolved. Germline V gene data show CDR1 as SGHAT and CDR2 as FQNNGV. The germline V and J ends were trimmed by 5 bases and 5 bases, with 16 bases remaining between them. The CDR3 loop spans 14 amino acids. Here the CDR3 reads CASSITDTSNEQYF. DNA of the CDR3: TGTGCCAGCAGCATAACTGACACTTCCAACGAGCAGTACTTC.

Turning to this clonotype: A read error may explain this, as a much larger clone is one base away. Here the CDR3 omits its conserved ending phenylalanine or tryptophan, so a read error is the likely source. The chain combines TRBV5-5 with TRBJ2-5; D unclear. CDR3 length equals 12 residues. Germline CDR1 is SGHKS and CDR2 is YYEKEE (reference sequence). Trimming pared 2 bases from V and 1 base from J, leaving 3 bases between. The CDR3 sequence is CASSFTQETQYL. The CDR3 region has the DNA TGTGCCAGCAGCTTCACCCAAGAGACCCAGTACTTA.

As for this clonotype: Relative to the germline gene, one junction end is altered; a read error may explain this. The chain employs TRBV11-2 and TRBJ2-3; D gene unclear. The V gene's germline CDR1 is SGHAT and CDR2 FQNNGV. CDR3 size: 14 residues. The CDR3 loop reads CTSSIRPEADTQYF. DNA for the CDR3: TGTACCAGCAGCATCCGACCCGAAGCAGATACGCAGTATTTT.

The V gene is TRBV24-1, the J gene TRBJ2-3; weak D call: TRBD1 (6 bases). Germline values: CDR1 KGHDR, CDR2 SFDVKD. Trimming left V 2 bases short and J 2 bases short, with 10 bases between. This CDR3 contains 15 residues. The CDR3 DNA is TGTGCCACCAGTGATTCAGGGGTTCCCACAGATACGCAGTATTTT. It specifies CATSDSGVPTDTQYF.

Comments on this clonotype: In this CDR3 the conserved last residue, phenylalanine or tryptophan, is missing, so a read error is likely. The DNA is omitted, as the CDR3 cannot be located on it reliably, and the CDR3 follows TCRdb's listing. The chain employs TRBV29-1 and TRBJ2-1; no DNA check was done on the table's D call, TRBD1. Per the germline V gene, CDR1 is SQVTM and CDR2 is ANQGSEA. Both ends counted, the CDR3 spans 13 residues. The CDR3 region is CNVEPARTGSRLY.

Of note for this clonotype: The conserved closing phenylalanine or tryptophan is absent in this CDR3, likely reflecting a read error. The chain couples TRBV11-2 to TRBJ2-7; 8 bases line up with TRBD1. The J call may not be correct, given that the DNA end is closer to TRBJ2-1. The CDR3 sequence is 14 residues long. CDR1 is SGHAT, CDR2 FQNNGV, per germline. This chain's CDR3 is CASSSGQGGHEQFY. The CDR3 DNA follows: TGTGCCAGCAGCTCAGGACAGGGCGGCCACGAGCAGTTCTAC.

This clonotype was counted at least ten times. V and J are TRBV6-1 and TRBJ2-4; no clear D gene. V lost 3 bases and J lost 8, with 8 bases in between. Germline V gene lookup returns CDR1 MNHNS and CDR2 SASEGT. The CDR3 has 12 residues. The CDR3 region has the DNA TGTGCCAGCAGTGACGGACGATACATTCAGTACTTC. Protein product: CASSDGRYIQYF.

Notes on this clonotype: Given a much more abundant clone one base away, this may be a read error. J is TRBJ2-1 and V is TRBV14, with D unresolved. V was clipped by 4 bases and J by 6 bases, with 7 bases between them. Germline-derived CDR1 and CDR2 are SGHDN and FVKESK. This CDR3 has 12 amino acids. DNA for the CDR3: TGTGCCAGCAGCCGGAACTGCAATGAGCAGTTCTTC. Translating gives CASSRNCNEQFF.

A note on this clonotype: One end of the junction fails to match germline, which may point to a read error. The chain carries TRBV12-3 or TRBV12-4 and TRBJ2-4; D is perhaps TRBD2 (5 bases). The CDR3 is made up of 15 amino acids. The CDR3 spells CASSLGKGAKNIQYF. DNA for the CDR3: TGTGCTAGCAGTCTCGGGAAGGGAGCCAAAAACATTCAGTACTTC.

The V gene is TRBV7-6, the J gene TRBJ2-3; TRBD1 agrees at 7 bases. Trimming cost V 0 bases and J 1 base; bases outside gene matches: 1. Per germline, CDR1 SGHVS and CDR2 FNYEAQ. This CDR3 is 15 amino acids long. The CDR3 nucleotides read TGTGCCAGCAGCTTAGCGACAGGGTGCACAGATACGCAGTATTTT. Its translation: CASSLATGCTDTQYF.

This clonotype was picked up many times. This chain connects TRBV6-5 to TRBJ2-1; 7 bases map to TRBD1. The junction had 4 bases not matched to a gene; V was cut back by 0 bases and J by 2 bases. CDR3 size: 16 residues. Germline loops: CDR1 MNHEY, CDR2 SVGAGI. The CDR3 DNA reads TGTGCCAGCAGTTACTCAACAGGGGATACCTACAATGAGCAGTTCTTC. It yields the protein CASSYSTGDTYNEQFF.

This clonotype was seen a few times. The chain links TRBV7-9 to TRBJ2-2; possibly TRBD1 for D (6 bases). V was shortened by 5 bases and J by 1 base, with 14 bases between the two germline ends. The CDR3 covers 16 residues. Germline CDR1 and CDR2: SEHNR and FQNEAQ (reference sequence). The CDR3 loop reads CASSHPQGLNTGELFF. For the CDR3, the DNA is TGTGCCAGCAGCCATCCACAGGGTTTGAACACCGGGGAGCTGTTTTTT.

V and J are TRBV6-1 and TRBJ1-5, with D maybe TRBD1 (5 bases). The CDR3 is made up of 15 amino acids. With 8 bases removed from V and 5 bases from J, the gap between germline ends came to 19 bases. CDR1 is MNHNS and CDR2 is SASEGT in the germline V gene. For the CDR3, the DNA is TGTGCCAGCGGCCTGGCAGGGATGGCAGATCAGCCCCAGCATTTT. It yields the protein CASGLAGMADQPQHF.

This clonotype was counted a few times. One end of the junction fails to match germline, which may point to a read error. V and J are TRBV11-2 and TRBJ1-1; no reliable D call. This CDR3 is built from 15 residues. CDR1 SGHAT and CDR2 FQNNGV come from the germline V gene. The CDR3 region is CANSLREGLNTETFF. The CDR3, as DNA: TGTGCCAACAGCTTAAGGGAGGGCTTGAACACTGAAACTTTCTTT.

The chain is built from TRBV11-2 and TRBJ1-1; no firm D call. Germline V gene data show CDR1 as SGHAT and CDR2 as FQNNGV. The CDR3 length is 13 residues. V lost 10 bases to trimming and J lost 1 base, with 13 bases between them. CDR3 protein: CANCLSSNTEAFF. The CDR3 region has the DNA TGTGCCAACTGCTTAAGTTCGAACACTGAAGCTTTCTTT.

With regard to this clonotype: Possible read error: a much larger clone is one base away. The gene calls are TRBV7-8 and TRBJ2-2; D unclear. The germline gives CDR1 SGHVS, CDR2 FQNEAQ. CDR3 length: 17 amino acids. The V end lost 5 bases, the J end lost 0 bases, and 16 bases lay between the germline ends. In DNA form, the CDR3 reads TGTGCCAGCAGCCCCAATCCGAGACGAGCGAACACCGGGGAGCTGTTTTTT. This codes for CASSPNPRRANTGELFF.

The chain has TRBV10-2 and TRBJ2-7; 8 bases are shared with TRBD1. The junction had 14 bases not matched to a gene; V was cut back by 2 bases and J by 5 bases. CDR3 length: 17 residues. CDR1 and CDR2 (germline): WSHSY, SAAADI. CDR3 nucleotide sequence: TGCGCCAGCAGTGAGGAGACAGGGGTTGACTGGACTAACGAGCAGTACTTC. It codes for CASSEETGVDWTNEQYF.

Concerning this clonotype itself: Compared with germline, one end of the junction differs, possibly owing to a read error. The CDR3 loop reads CVSSFVSARGQETQYF. CDR3 nucleotides: TGTGTCAGCAGCTTCGTCTCGGCTAGAGGGCAAGAGACCCAGTACTTC. This sequence joins TRBV11-2 and TRBJ2-3; tentative D call: TRBD2 (5 bases). The J call may be faulty, since TRBJ2-5 better matches the DNA end. CDR1 is SGHAT and CDR2 is FQNNGV in the germline V gene. The CDR3 has 16 amino acids.

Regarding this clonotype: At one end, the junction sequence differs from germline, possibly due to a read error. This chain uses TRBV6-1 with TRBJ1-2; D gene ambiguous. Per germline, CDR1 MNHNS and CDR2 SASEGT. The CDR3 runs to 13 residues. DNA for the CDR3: TGTGCCAGCAGTGAAGCGTACACGGGTCCCTACACTTTC. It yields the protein CASSEAYTGPYTF.

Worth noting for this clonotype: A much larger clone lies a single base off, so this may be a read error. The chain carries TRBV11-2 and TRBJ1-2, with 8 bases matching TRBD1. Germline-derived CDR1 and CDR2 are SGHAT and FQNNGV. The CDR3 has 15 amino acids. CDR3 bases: TGTGCCAGCAGCCTCCGGGACAGGTCCGGGTATGGCCACACCTTC. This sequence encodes CASSLRDRSGYGHTF.

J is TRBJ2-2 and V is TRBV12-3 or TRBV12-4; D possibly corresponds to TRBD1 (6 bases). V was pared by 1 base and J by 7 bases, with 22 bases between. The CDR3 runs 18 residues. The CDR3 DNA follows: TGTGCCAGCAGTTTAGATCCTCCTTTGGGACAAGCCATCGGGGAGCTGTTTTTT. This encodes CASSLDPPLGQAIGELFF.

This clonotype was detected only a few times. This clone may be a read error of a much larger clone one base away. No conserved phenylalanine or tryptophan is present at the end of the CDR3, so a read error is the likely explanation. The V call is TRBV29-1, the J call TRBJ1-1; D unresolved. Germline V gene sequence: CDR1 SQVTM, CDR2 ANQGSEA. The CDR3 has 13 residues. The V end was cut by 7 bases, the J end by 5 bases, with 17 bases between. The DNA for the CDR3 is TGCAGCGCCGAATTAAGGCGAGAGACTGAAGCTTTCTCT. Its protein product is CSAELRRETEAFS.